The 5 T cell receptor beta chains in this list originate from one sample, sequenced in a study of response to subunit inactivated influenza vaccine. One entry per CDR3 protein, called by TCRdb with MiXCR from the RT-PCR reads. The sample has some 500,000 distinct CDR3 sequences, 10% to 15% seen once. The sample in question was PBMCs from blood, obtained 35 to 45 days after vaccination. All receptors derive from a man over 45 who received an inactivated influenza vaccine.

This clonotype was found many times. This chain uses TRBV5-1 with TRBJ2-2, with D perhaps TRBD1 (5 bases). The CDR3 is made up of 16 amino acids. Germline assignment: CDR1 SGHRS and CDR2 YFSETQ. The ends were cut back, 0 bases at V and 2 bases at J, with 11 bases in the middle. The DNA of the CDR3 is TGCGCCAGCAGCTTGGCCGACAGACTTAACACCGGGGAGCTGTTTTTT. Translation: CASSLADRLNTGELFF.

The chain has TRBV7-2 and TRBJ1-2; D is unresolved. Trimming stripped 5 bases from V and 3 bases from J, with 10 bases between. The CDR3 has 13 amino acids. CDR1 SGHTA and CDR2 FQGNSA come from the germline V gene. CDR3 sequence reads: CASSRDTYYGYTF. CDR3 nucleotides: TGTGCCAGCAGCCGAGACACCTACTATGGCTACACCTTC.

The sample holds a few counts of this clonotype. The J gene is TRBJ1-1, the V gene TRBV4-2; D may be TRBD1 (6 bases). The germline V gene encodes CDR1 LGHNA and CDR2 YNFKEQ. The V end was cut by 2 bases, the J end by 11 bases, with 15 bases between. CDR3 size: 13 residues. The CDR3 DNA reads TGTGCCAGCAGCCAACCAAAACAGGGAGGTGCTTTCTTT. Its protein product is CASSQPKQGGAFF.

This clonotype showed up just a few times. The rearrangement links TRBV6-6 to TRBJ2-1; 8 positions agree with TRBD1. The trim removed 7 bases at V and 8 bases at J, leaving 4 bases unmatched. The CDR3 is made up of 12 amino acids. Germline V gene lookup returns CDR1 MNHNY and CDR2 SVGAGI (reference sequence). CDR3 protein: CASNTGGYEQFF. Written as DNA, the CDR3 is TGTGCCAGCAACACAGGGGGTTATGAGCAGTTCTTC.

The DNA of the CDR3 is TGCAGTGCTAGGAAAGCCGCCGCGGACTACGAGCAGTACTTC. Amino acids: CSARKAAADYEQYF. This chain links TRBV20-1 with TRBJ2-7; D ambiguous. Germline CDR1 DFQATT, CDR2 SNEGSKA (reference sequence). This CDR3 has 14 residues. Trimming left V 3 bases short and J 3 bases short, with 15 bases between.